This TCR beta chain was captured in a study of memory CD4+ T cells and cytomegalovirus serostatus. Whole-study results and caveats: Repertoires predicted CMV serostatus with median bootstrapped AUC of about 0.96.

The sort gate was single viable CD3+CD4+CD8-CD45RO+ cells for memory CD4+ T cells. Donors' CMV status reflects serum IgG against pp150, pp28, p38, p52. After thawing, CD4+ T cells were positively selected. The method was immunoSEQ multiplex PCR; TCRdb's version includes in-frame clones alone and lacks a portion of them. The sample yields about 59,000 clones, approximately 78% seen once. In the case of this clone: Its target is not known.

The receptor's source is an adult in good health and CMV-seronegative. The sample consisted of memory CD4+ T cells from blood.

In DNA, the CDR3 is TGTGCCAGCAACCCCCACAGGGAAGACGGGGAGCTGTTTTTT. Translated: CASNPHREDGELFF. The chain recombines TRBV28 with TRBJ2-2; D may be TRBD1 (6 bases). The V end lost 7 bases, the J end lost 7 bases, and 16 bases lay between the germline ends. The CDR3 consists of 14 residues. Germline CDR1 and CDR2: MDHEN and SYDVKM.